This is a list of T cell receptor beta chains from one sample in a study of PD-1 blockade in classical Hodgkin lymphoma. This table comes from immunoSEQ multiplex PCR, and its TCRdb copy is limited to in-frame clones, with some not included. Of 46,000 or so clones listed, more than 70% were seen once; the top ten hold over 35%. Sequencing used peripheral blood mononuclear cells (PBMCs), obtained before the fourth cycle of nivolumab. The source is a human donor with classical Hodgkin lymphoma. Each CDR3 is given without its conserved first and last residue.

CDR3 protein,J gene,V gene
ASSPEFPLLFNYGYT,TRBJ1-2,TRBV4-3
ASSPKGRAGANVLT,TRBJ2-6,TRBV7-3
ASSSRTAVEQF,TRBJ2-1,TRBV7-8
ASSLDRAEETQY,TRBJ2-5,TRBV5-1
ASMRTGLLYGYT,TRBJ1-2,TRBV6-1
ASSEGLAGGLGNYNEQF,TRBJ2-1,TRBV6-1
ASSHGDRTNEKLF,TRBJ1-4,TRBV6-6
ASSNQQGTEQF,TRBJ2-1,TRBV7-3
ASSPTRGHYGYT,TRBJ1-2,TRBV28
ASSPQGAQGQPQH,TRBJ1-5,TRBV5-1
ASSDKDSNQPQH,TRBJ1-5,TRBV2
ASSSSGGAPDTQY,TRBJ2-3,TRBV27
AWTGGMSGNQPQH,TRBJ1-5,TRBV30
ASSFTGTTEAF,TRBJ1-1,TRBV27
SVGSQGEAGELF,TRBJ2-2,TRBV29-1
ASSRAGREQY,TRBJ2-7,TRBV6-5
ASSPELTDTQY,TRBJ2-3,TRBV7-9
AWSVNLITGANEQPQH,TRBJ1-5,TRBV30
ASSSPREVGEAF,TRBJ1-1,TRBV6-5
ASSPDPRWKPQH,TRBJ1-5,TRBV4-3
ASSLALLRQGNEKLF,TRBJ1-4,TRBV7-2
AWIPAGALDEQY,TRBJ2-7,TRBV30
AWSSGANTGELF,TRBJ2-2,TRBV30
ATSEGATTDTQY,TRBJ2-3,TRBV5-1
ASKGFTGYT,TRBJ1-2,TRBV5-1
ASSLGRGWSYEQY,TRBJ2-7,TRBV5-1
ASSYSRTSDTEAF,TRBJ1-1,TRBV6-5
ASSLDNYGYT,TRBJ1-2,TRBV5-4
ASSPDNYGYT,TRBJ1-2,TRBV4-3
ASSVAGATQETQY,TRBJ2-5,TRBV9
ASSPLTGNYGYT,TRBJ1-2,TRBV5-1
ASSQAGAGAGLNEQF,TRBJ2-1,TRBV4-3
ASSPGTHSYEQY,TRBJ2-7,TRBV7-2
ASSVDTYYEQY,TRBJ2-7,TRBV6-5
ASSFRRGAEDTQY,TRBJ2-3,TRBV7-2
ASSTGQASSGNTIY,TRBJ1-3,TRBV5-1
ASSPGTSGGTY,TRBJ2-3,TRBV7-3
ASRWQGDQPQH,TRBJ1-5,TRBV6-1
ASSARQGAVTEAF,TRBJ1-1,TRBV7-3
ASSSSGGGSYEQY,TRBJ2-7,TRBV11-3
ASSTGLTTDTQY,TRBJ2-3,TRBV19
ATSRRTGRSSGNTIY,TRBJ1-3,TRBV15
ASSYSAVGSNQPQH,TRBJ1-5,TRBV6-5
ASSLGHGELTEAF,TRBJ1-1,TRBV5-1
ASSLQATQETQY,TRBJ2-5,TRBV7-2
ASSSKGGHQNTEAF,TRBJ1-1,TRBV7-2
ASSVAGLSPLH,TRBJ1-6,TRBV7-9
ASSLRLSGGAADTQY,TRBJ2-3,TRBV7-8
ASSQQSDRVYNEQF,TRBJ2-1,TRBV4-3
ASSLAEGWGTEAF,TRBJ1-1,TRBV7-2
ASSLGGGNTEAF,TRBJ1-1,TRBV5-4
ASSLDRGQEKLF,TRBJ1-4,TRBV7-2
ASSNPGTGNTGELF,TRBJ2-2,TRBV10-3
ASSSPGQGAYGYT,TRBJ1-2,TRBV13
ASSLVGGSNTGELF,TRBJ2-2,TRBV5-4
ASSPSLRVGDEQY,TRBJ2-7,TRBV7-7
ASADRGGNTIY,TRBJ1-3,TRBV2
ASSLGTGSQGYT,TRBJ1-2,TRBV5-1
ASSLYSGGGTDTQY,TRBJ2-3,TRBV5-1
ASSQTGSNTEAF,TRBJ1-1,TRBV27